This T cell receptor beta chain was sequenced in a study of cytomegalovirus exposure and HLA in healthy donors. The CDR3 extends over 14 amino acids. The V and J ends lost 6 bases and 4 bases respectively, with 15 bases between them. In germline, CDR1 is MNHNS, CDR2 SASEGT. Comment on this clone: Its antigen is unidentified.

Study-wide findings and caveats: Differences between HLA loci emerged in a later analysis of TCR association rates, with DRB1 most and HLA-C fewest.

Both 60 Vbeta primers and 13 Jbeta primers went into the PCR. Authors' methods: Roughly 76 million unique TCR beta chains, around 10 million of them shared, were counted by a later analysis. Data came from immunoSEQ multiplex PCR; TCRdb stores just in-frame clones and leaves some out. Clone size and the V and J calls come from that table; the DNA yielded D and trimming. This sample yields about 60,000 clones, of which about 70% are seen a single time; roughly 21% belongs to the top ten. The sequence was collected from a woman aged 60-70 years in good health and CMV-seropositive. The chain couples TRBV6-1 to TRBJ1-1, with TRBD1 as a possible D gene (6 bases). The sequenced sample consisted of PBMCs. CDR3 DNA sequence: TGTGCCAGCAGGGGCACAGGGAGGGCCACTGAAGCTTTCTTT. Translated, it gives CASRGTGRATEAFF.